Listed below are T cell receptor beta chains from one sample, sequenced in a study of CD8 T cells in Susac syndrome. TCRdb re-derived calls from the immunoSEQ multiplex PCR reads in MiXCR, one entry per CDR3 protein. The table shows some 180,000 distinct CDR3 sequences, with over 85% occurring only once. What was sequenced was CD4+ T cells from PBMCs. The receptors come from a human donor in good health. CDR3s include the opening cysteine and the closing phenylalanine or tryptophan.

v_call cdr3_aa
TRBV30 CAWSGDRGYEQYF
TRBV5-6 CASSLEGTGSGNTIYF
TRBV3-1 CASSPGGFRTEAFF
TRBV19 CASSTTNEQFF
TRBV6-5 CASSHREATQYF
TRBV2 CASTRLAGVSTDTQYF
TRBV5-6 CASSWGARDNSPLHF
TRBV7-9 CASSDRSFLNTEAFF
TRBV6-1 CASSGTGVLNQPQHF
TRBV29-1 CSVFPPGGTDTQYF
TRBV6-6 CASSYFTQYF
TRBV27 CASSRRGGRDTEAFF
TRBV2 CASQGQDNQPQHF
TRBV9 CASSVTEAETQYF
TRBV28 CASSLGSVDYGYTF
TRBV29-1 CSVSHSSNQPQHF
TRBV29-1 CSVEAQGVGGYTF
TRBV20-1 CSASETALAKNIQYF
TRBV18 CASSPPSQETQYF
TRBV5-6 CASRSGTGRGTEAFF
TRBV6-2/TRBV6-3 CASSGELTGANVLTF
TRBV7-9 CASSSGYQETQYF
TRBV2 CASSEAARGFYGYTF
TRBV28 CASVSDRTGGYTF
TRBV5-1 CASSRGLGGRETQYF
TRBV5-4 CASSRPAERNRENYGYTF
TRBV5-1 CASSRTGVGTEAFF
TRBV21-1 CASSPGQGSWQPQHF
TRBV6-4 CASSFSGGADEQFF
TRBV12-3/TRBV12-4 CASSHPNRGEQYF
TRBV27 CASSYNVRGQETQYF
TRBV20-1 CSGMVGGPNTGELFF
TRBV5-1 CASSLEGINYGYTF
TRBV7-9 CASSLASGAGGYTF
TRBV13 CASSFSVAANTIYF
TRBV6-5 CASSGNRGKAGELFF
TRBV7-2 CASGRGGNTEAFF
TRBV19 CASSTLGQVATGELFF
TRBV4-3 CASSLRDRDENQPQHF
TRBV5-1 CASSTLTSQTLYNEQFF
TRBV29-1 CSVSTGGVFWAFF
TRBV9 CASSEAASNTEAFF
TRBV5-6 CASSQRTSGVETQYF
TRBV29-1 CSVPGQGTTEAFF
TRBV5-1 CASSPEAQYSYEQYF
TRBV14 CASSPIDRDPRLWGYTF